The 16 T cell receptor beta chains reported below all come from one sample, sequenced in a study of PD-L1 blockade in urothelial cancer. As to time point: pretreatment peripheral blood. Repertoires were generated with immunoSEQ multiplex PCR, while TCRdb's copy carries only in-frame clones and drops some. The sample gives 90,000 to 100,000 clones, around 90% of which show up once; around 1.6% is in the top ten. Material: PBMCs, obtained around atezolizumab (anti-PD-L1) treatment. These receptors were taken from a man in his fifties or sixties with urothelial cancer.

The CDR3, as DNA: TGCGCCAGCAGCAGAGTAGCGGGGGGAGATACGCAGTATTTT. Amino acid sequence: CASSRVAGGDTQYF. The chain joins TRBV5-1 to TRBJ2-3; 10 bases agree with TRBD2. J gave up 5 bases and V 4 bases, and 4 bases lay outside the gene matches. Germline values: CDR1 SGHRS, CDR2 YFSETQ. The length of the CDR3 is 14 residues.

This clone came up a few times. The chain is built from TRBV5-1 and TRBJ2-1; TRBD2 agrees at 10 bases. In germline, CDR1 is SGHRS, CDR2 YFSETQ. The CDR3 covers 15 residues. V gave up 5 bases and J gave up 4 bases; unmatched junction bases: 6. In DNA, the CDR3 is TGCGCCAGCAGTTTAGCGGGAGGTCGATACAATGAGCAGTTCTTC. It specifies CASSLAGGRYNEQFF.

Comment on this clone: At one end, the junction sequence differs from germline, possibly due to a read error. The CDR3 loop reads CARSLQREGPSRVF. The DNA for the CDR3 is TGTGCCAGAAGCTTACAGCGGGAGGGCCCTTCCAGGGTCTTC. V is TRBV5-3 and J is TRBJ2-1, with TRBD2 identical over 10 bases. TRBV5-3 is an open reading frame whose function is uncertain. The CDR3 runs to 14 residues.

This clone appeared once. The chain is built from TRBV15 and TRBJ2-5; the D is unclear. This CDR3 contains 17 residues. In germline, CDR1 is LNHNV, CDR2 YYDKDF (reference sequence). V gave up 2 bases and J gave up 4 bases, with 20 bases separating them. The CDR3 DNA reads as TGTGCCACCAGCAGACCTTACGGCCGTACAGTTTCAGAGACCCAGTACTTC. Protein sequence: CATSRPYGRTVSETQYF.

This clone has a single count. The chain carries TRBV6-1 and TRBJ1-2, with 8 bases fitting TRBD1. This CDR3 region has 15 residues. Germline V gene lookup returns CDR1 MNHNS and CDR2 SASEGT. Trimming at V came to 6 bases and at J to 3 bases, leaving 9 bases not matched to a gene. The CDR3 loop is CASSEMTGAYYGYTF. CDR3 DNA sequence: TGTGCCAGCAGCGAGATGACAGGGGCTTACTATGGCTACACCTTC.

This chain connects TRBV29-1 to TRBJ2-7; 10 bases are shared with TRBD2. CDR3 size: 14 residues. The germline CDR1 and CDR2 sequences are SQVTM and ANQGSEA. V trimming: 7 bases; J trimming: 5 bases; junction bases outside the gene matches: 11. CDR3 coding DNA: TGCAGCGCCCTAGCTAGCGGGAGTTCCCACGAGCAGTACTTC. Translating it yields CSALASGSSHEQYF.

This clone was seen more than once but under ten times. This chain connects TRBV19 to TRBJ2-5, with TRBD1 matching over 7 bases. Germline loops: CDR1 LNHDA, CDR2 SQIVND (reference sequence). V lost 3 bases, J lost 0 bases, and 4 bases stayed unmatched. The CDR3 contains 15 residues. CDR3 in amino acids: CASSIDRDYQETQYF. The DNA of the CDR3 is TGTGCCAGTAGTATCGACAGGGATTACCAAGAGACCCAGTACTTC.

The V call is TRBV7-9, the J call TRBJ1-2; unclear D gene. In germline, CDR1 is SEHNR, CDR2 FQNEAQ (reference sequence). This CDR3 spans 13 amino acids. Between the trimmed V and J ends, which lost 7 bases and 3 bases, there was a span of 12 bases. The CDR3 loop is CASTPGRDYGYTF. For the CDR3, the DNA is TGTGCCAGCACCCCGGGAAGGGACTATGGCTACACCTTC. Full variable domain (outside the CDR3, taken from reference TRBV7-9 and TRBJ1-2): DTGVSQNPRHKITKRGQNVTFRCDPISEHNRLYWYRQTLGQGPEFLTYFQNEAQLEKSRLLSDRFSAERPKGSFSTLEIQRTEQGDSAMYLCASTPGRDYGYTFGSGTRLTVV.

V is TRBV28 and J is TRBJ1-5, with D perhaps TRBD1 (5 bases). The germline gives CDR1 MDHEN, CDR2 SYDVKM. This CDR3 contains 16 residues. Trimming cost V 1 base and J 0 bases, with 10 bases left between them. CDR3 in amino acids: CASSLSPGYSNQPQHF. The DNA for the CDR3 is TGTGCCAGCAGTTTATCCCCAGGGTATAGCAATCAGCCCCAGCATTTT.

The CDR3 protein is CASSHTDRLNTEAFF. CDR3 DNA: TGCGCCAGCAGCCATACCGACAGATTGAACACTGAAGCTTTCTTT. The chain uses TRBV4-1 and TRBJ1-1; perhaps TRBD1 as D (5 bases). The CDR3 has 15 residues. With 3 bases removed from V and 0 bases from J, the gap between germline ends came to 11 bases. Germline CDR1 is MGHRA and CDR2 is YSYEKL.

For the CDR3, the DNA is TGTGCCAGCAGCGTAGGCGGCAGATCGAACACTGAAGCTTTCTTT. It is translated as CASSVGGRSNTEAFF. The J gene is TRBJ1-1, the V gene TRBV9; D is ambiguous. V was clipped by 0 bases and J by 1 base, with 10 bases between them. The CDR3 is 15 residues long. In germline, CDR1 is SGDLS, CDR2 YYNGEE.

This chain connects TRBV4-3 to TRBJ1-4; TRBD1 is a possible D gene (6 bases). The germline V gene has CDR1 LGHNA and CDR2 YSLEER. CDR3 length: 17 residues. V lost 3 bases and J 8 bases, leaving 22 bases between the germline ends. CDR3 DNA: TGCGCCAGCAGCCAGTATTACAGGGCTCGGGGTAGCGAAAAACTGTTTTTT. This encodes CASSQYYRARGSEKLFF.

The chain has TRBV4-2 and TRBJ2-7; possible D gene TRBD2, 5 bases. The germline V gene encodes CDR1 LGHNA and CDR2 YNFKEQ. The CDR3 spans 14 residues. Trimming left V 1 base short and J 1 base short, with 8 bases between. The CDR3 protein is CASSQGEGSYEQYF. The CDR3 DNA sequence: TGTGCCAGCAGCCAAGGAGAGGGTTCCTACGAGCAGTACTTC.

V gene TRBV7-8 combines with J gene TRBJ1-2; D is perhaps TRBD1 (6 bases). V gave up 4 bases and J gave up 8 bases, with 23 bases separating them. The CDR3 loop spans 16 amino acids. Germline assignment: CDR1 SGHVS and CDR2 FQNEAQ. CDR3: CASSSQTGLLTIGYTF. CDR3 nucleotides: TGTGCCAGCAGCTCTCAGACAGGCCTCCTCACTATAGGCTACACCTTC. The entire variable domain, with the rest obtained from reference TRBV7-8 and TRBJ1-2, is as follows: GAGVSQSPRYKVAKRGQDVALRCDPISGHVSLFWYQQALGQGPEFLTYFQNEAQLDKSGLPSDRFFAERPEGSVSTLKIQRTQQEDSAVYLCASSSQTGLLTIGYTFGSGTRLTVV.

The chain recombines TRBV20-1 with TRBJ1-3; a weak D match, TRBD1 (5 bases). CDR3 size: 11 residues. Germline V gene lookup returns CDR1 DFQATT and CDR2 SNEGSKA (reference sequence). The CDR3 loop is CSGGSGNTIYF. The CDR3 region has the DNA TGCAGCGGGGGTAGTGGAAACACCATATATTTT.

The chain recombines TRBV6-5 with TRBJ1-3; D is unclear. Per the germline V gene, CDR1 is MNHEY and CDR2 is SVGAGI. This CDR3 comprises 12 residues. V was shortened by 8 bases and J by 0 bases, with 5 bases between the two germline ends. The CDR3 nucleotides read TGTGCCAGCCCCAGCTCTGGAAACACCATATATTTT. Translating it yields CASPSSGNTIYF.